What follows describes a single T cell receptor beta chain. What it binds is unknown. These data come from a study of Ad26.COV2.S vaccination and SARS-CoV-2 variants. Overall study: The trial was COV1001 and the donor's arm was Ad26.COV2.S. Study outcomes and limitations: Ad26.COV2.S recipients had broader spike-specific TCRs (P = 0.0014).

V was clipped by 4 bases and J by 11 bases, with 18 bases between them. This CDR3 contains 14 residues. CDR1 MNHEY and CDR2 SVGEGT come from the germline V gene. Generated by immunoSEQ multiplex PCR, the TCRdb table keeps only in-frame clones and is missing some. The sample lists 440,000 or so clones, about 90% occurring once. Treatment in this sample: about 20 received Ad26.COV2.S at low or high dose, single or two shots; roughly 5 received placebo; per-sample allocation not given. Collection of samples fell on day 63 after the first vaccine or placebo injection. This chain joins TRBV6-2 or TRBV6-3 and TRBJ1-5; D is undetermined. The receptor was isolated from a person aged 18-65 years who received the Ad26.COV2.S COVID-19 vaccine or a placebo. Sequences were derived from peripheral blood, sampled in a trial of Ad26.COV2.S vaccine versus placebo. The CDR3 is CASSFTGFWWSQHF. DNA for the CDR3: TGTGCCAGCAGTTTTACGGGGTTTTGGTGGTCCCAGCATTTT.